One and the same sample provided the 3 T cell receptor beta chains below, sequenced in a study of immune heterogeneity within non-small cell lung tumors. Bulk tumor genomic DNA was the template, and each sample received around 0.55 ug. During surgery, several far-apart biopsies were obtained from every primary tumor. Patients underwent curative surgery for untreated, newly diagnosed non-small cell lung cancer. Multiplex PCR amplified TCR beta CDR3 with 32 V and 13 J primers. TCRdb independently ran MiXCR on the multiplex PCR reads; one entry per CDR3 protein. The sample gives fewer than 3,500 distinct CDR3 sequences, 45% to 55% of which show up once; around 9.9% is in the top ten. Sequencing used lung tumor tissue. These receptors all stem from a man between 65 and 80 years old with non-small cell lung cancer.

The J gene is TRBJ1-3, the V gene TRBV12-3 or TRBV12-4; D uncertain. The V end was cut by 4 bases, the J end by 2 bases, with 9 bases between. The CDR3 extends over 14 amino acids. The CDR3 nucleotides read TGTGCCAGCAGTTCCTCAGTGGCTGGAAACACCATATATTTT. It translates to CASSSSVAGNTIYF.

The chain is built from TRBV25-1 and TRBJ2-3; 7 bases fit TRBD1. This CDR3 spans 11 amino acids. Germline V gives CDR1 MGHDK, CDR2 SYGVNS. J gave up 8 bases and V 4 bases, and 0 bases lay outside the gene matches. This CDR3 is CASSAGGTQYF. The DNA for the CDR3 is TGTGCCAGCAGTGCAGGGGGTACGCAGTATTTT.

A single count supports this clonotype. The chain combines TRBV19 with TRBJ2-7, with 8 bases aligning to TRBD1. V shed 5 bases and J 7 bases; nucleotides not matched to a gene: 10. Germline-derived CDR1 and CDR2 are LNHDA and SQIVND (reference sequence). The CDR3 consists of 14 residues. The CDR3 nucleotides are TGTGCCAGTAGTCCCGGGACAGGAGTGGGGGAGCAGTACTTC. Translating it yields CASSPGTGVGEQYF.